Below are 19 T cell receptor beta chains sequenced from a single sample in a study of beta chain features in type 1 diabetes. cDNA synthesis used the whole RNA isolate, giving expressed TCRB sequences. The assay was immunoSEQ multiplex PCR, and TCRdb's table has in-frame clones only and misses some. The sample includes under 900,000 clones, about a sixth of them seen just once. The sample consisted of naive CD4+ T cells from blood. These receptors were taken from a woman between 18 and 29 years old in good health.

J is TRBJ2-3 and V is TRBV13; D unclear. CDR3 size: 13 residues. With 2 bases removed from V and 2 bases from J, the gap between germline ends came to 5 bases. In germline, CDR1 is PRHDT, CDR2 FYEKMQ (reference sequence). Written as DNA, the CDR3 is TGTGCCAGCAGCTTACCGTCCACAGATACGCAGTATTTT. Protein sequence: CASSLPSTDTQYF.

The V and J genes are TRBV29-1 and TRBJ2-3; the match to TRBD2 covers 7 bases. From germline, CDR1 is SQVTM and CDR2 ANQGSEA. With V trimmed by 6 bases and J by 5 bases, 8 bases remained unmatched. The CDR3 runs to 13 residues. The CDR3 region has the DNA TGCAGCGTAGGGAGGGCCTTGGGAGATACGCAGTATTTT. Translation: CSVGRALGDTQYF.

This clone was seen more than once but under ten times. V is TRBV2 and J is TRBJ1-2; TRBD1 agrees at 7 bases. Germline V gene sequence: CDR1 SNHLY, CDR2 FYNNEI. The CDR3 loop spans 15 amino acids. V trimming: 6 bases; J trimming: 1 base; junction bases outside the gene matches: 8. CDR3 in amino acids: CASRETGRINYGYTF. CDR3 nucleotide sequence: TGTGCCAGCAGAGAGACAGGGCGGATTAACTATGGCTACACCTTC.

The chain couples TRBV4-3 to TRBJ2-1; no firm D call. The CDR3 has 13 residues. The V gene's germline CDR1 is LGHNA and CDR2 YSLEER. Trimming took off 1 base at V and 4 bases at J, with 5 bases between the two ends. As DNA, the CDR3 is TGCGCCAGCAGCCAAGCCCTTTACAATGAGCAGTTCTTC. Its protein is CASSQALYNEQFF.

The table lists this clone with a few counts. The J gene is TRBJ2-3, the V gene TRBV7-8, with TRBD1 identical over 9 bases. Trimming took 4 bases from V and 7 from J; bases not matched to a gene: 3. CDR3 length: 13 amino acids. CDR1 and CDR2 from the germline V gene are SGHVS and FQNEAQ. The CDR3 loop is CASSSTGGNTQYF. The CDR3 DNA is TGTGCCAGCAGCTCGACAGGGGGAAATACGCAGTATTTT.

This clone has more than one count but fewer than ten. The rearrangement uses TRBV6-5 and TRBJ2-1; D is uncertain. Germline V gene sequence: CDR1 MNHEY, CDR2 SVGAGI. The CDR3 contains 14 residues. The ends were cut back, 0 bases at V and 9 bases at J, with 12 bases in the middle. The CDR3 loop is CASSYSSGLIEQFF. The CDR3 nucleotides are TGTGCCAGCAGTTACTCGAGTGGCCTAATTGAGCAGTTCTTC.

This chain uses TRBV7-9 with TRBJ2-7; 10 bases are shared with TRBD1. V dropped 5 bases and J dropped 8; count of bases not matched to a gene: 6. The CDR3 sequence is 13 residues long. Germline CDR1 is SEHNR and CDR2 is FQNEAQ (reference sequence). The CDR3 DNA sequence: TGTGCCAGCAGCGCCGACAGGGGGCTAAAGCAGTACTTC. Translating gives CASSADRGLKQYF.

In its sample, this clone was seen a few times. The chain recombines TRBV5-1 with TRBJ2-7; 7 bases fit TRBD1. In germline, CDR1 is SGHRS, CDR2 YFSETQ. This CDR3 region has 13 residues. V was clipped by 4 bases and J by 6 bases; unmatched bases: 7. The CDR3 here is CASSRETGSEQYF. CDR3 sequence (DNA): TGCGCCAGCAGCCGAGAGACAGGGAGCGAGCAGTACTTC.

The chain links TRBV11-2 to TRBJ2-3; D is undetermined. The CDR3 sequence is 13 residues long. CDR1 is SGHAT, CDR2 FQNNGV, per germline. Deletions cut 7 bases from V and 1 base from J, with 9 bases between. CDR3: CASTLAGTDTQYF. CDR3 DNA sequence: TGTGCCAGCACCTTGGCCGGCACAGATACGCAGTATTTT.

This chain links TRBV5-1 with TRBJ1-2; D might be TRBD1 (6 bases). Trimming pared 0 bases from V and 8 bases from J, leaving 11 bases between. The CDR3 extends over 13 amino acids. The germline V gene encodes CDR1 SGHRS and CDR2 YFSETQ. CDR3 residues: CASSLDRVKGYTF. CDR3 nucleotide sequence: TGCGCCAGCAGCTTGGACAGGGTTAAAGGCTACACCTTC.

The chain couples TRBV28 to TRBJ2-1, with TRBD1 as a possible D gene (5 bases). From germline, CDR1 is MDHEN and CDR2 SYDVKM. Trimming removed 3 bases at V and 4 bases at J, with 16 bases between. CDR3 length: 16 residues. CDR3 DNA sequence: TGTGCCAGCAGTTTTCTTAAGGGGCTGGGTTACAATGAGCAGTTCTTC. Protein product: CASSFLKGLGYNEQFF.

Worth noting for this clone: The sample has other DNA sequences that encode this CDR3 too. V usage is TRBV28 and J usage is TRBJ2-6; no reliable D call. The CDR3 has 15 amino acids. V lost 1 base and J 0 bases, leaving 4 bases between the germline ends. Per the germline V gene, CDR1 is MDHEN and CDR2 is SYDVKM. This CDR3 reads CASSLSASGANVLTF. The DNA for the CDR3 is TGTGCCAGCAGTTTATCCGCCTCTGGGGCCAACGTCCTGACTTTC.

This clone came up a few times. The V gene is TRBV4-3, the J gene TRBJ2-3; D may match TRBD1 or TRBD2 (5 bases each). Trimming pared 4 bases from V and 1 base from J, leaving 12 bases between. Germline V gene lookup returns CDR1 LGHNA and CDR2 YSLEER. The CDR3 spans 15 residues. The CDR3, as DNA: TGCGCCAGCAGCCTCGGGGCAGTGGGCACAGATACGCAGTATTTT. It specifies CASSLGAVGTDTQYF.

Written as DNA, the CDR3 is TGTGCCAGCAGCGTAGGGGGACAGGGGTTCGATACGCAGTATTTT. This codes for CASSVGGQGFDTQYF. The chain recombines TRBV9 with TRBJ2-3; 10 bases line up with TRBD1. V shed 0 bases and J 6 bases; nucleotides not matched to a gene: 4. Germline V gene sequence: CDR1 SGDLS, CDR2 YYNGEE. The CDR3 spans 15 residues.

The chain has TRBV28 and TRBJ2-1; TRBD2 matches at 11 bases. The V gene end was trimmed by 9 bases and the J gene end by 9 bases; junction bases not matched to a gene: 13. Germline lookup yields CDR1 MDHEN and CDR2 SYDVKM. The length of the CDR3 is 15 residues. CDR3 residues: CARPATSGSYCEQFF. The CDR3 DNA reads TGTGCCAGACCCGCCACTAGCGGGAGTTATTGTGAGCAGTTCTTC.

V usage is TRBV7-2 and J usage is TRBJ2-5; no definite D call. The CDR3 consists of 11 residues. Looked up from germline, CDR1 is SGHTA and CDR2 is FQGNSA. Trimming cost V 5 bases and J 5 bases, with 6 bases left between them. In DNA form, the CDR3 reads TGTGCCAGCAGCCAAACGGAGACCCAGTACTTC. Its translation: CASSQTETQYF.

This clone showed up just a few times. The chain is built from TRBV2 and TRBJ1-5; TRBD1 is a possible D gene (5 bases). V was cut by 0 bases and J by 6 bases, with 12 bases left in between. The CDR3 is made up of 15 amino acids. Germline CDR1 is SNHLY and CDR2 is FYNNEI. The CDR3 spells CASSEALPGSQPQHF. The CDR3 DNA sequence: TGTGCCAGCAGTGAAGCGCTTCCAGGGAGTCAGCCCCAGCATTTT. Full variable domain (rest looked up from reference TRBV2 and TRBJ1-5): EPEVTQTPSHQVTQMGQEVILRCVPISNHLYFYWYRQILGQKVEFLVSFYNNEISEKSEIFDDQFSVERPDGSNFTLKIRSTKLEDSAMYFCASSEALPGSQPQHFGDGTRLSIL.

This clone was picked up a small number of times. The rearrangement uses TRBV29-1 and TRBJ2-1; 8 bases line up with TRBD2. The CDR3 consists of 14 residues. J lost 4 bases, V lost 3 bases, and 5 bases had no gene match. Germline V gene data show CDR1 as SQVTM and CDR2 as ANQGSEA. The DNA for the CDR3 is TGCAGCGTTGATACTAGCGGATTGTACAATGAGCAGTTCTTC. This translates into CSVDTSGLYNEQFF.

The J gene is TRBJ1-2, the V gene TRBV2; D not resolved. V lost 9 bases, J lost 8 bases, and 25 bases lay in between. The CDR3 loop spans 15 amino acids. From germline, CDR1 is SNHLY and CDR2 FYNNEI. CDR3 nucleotide sequence: TGTGCCAGTGCCCTGACTTATGGGAGGGAGCGCGGCTACACCTTC. It translates to CASALTYGRERGYTF.